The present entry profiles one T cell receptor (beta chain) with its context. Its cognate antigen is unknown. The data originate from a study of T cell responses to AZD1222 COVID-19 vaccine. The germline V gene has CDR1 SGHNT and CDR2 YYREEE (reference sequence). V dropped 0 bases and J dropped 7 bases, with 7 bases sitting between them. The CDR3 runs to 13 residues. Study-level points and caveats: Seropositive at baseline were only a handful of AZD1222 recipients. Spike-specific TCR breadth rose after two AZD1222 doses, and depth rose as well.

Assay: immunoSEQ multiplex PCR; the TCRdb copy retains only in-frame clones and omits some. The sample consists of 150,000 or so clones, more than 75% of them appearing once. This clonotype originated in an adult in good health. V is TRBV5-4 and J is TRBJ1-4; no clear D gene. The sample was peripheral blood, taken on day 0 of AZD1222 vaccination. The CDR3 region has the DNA TGTGCCAGCAGCTTGGGGGGTGGTGAAAAACTGTTTTTT. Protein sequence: CASSLGGGEKLFF. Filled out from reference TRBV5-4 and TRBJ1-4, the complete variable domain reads ETGVTQSPTHLIKTRGQQVTLRCSSQSGHNTVSWYQQALGQGPQFIFQYYREEENGRGNFPPRFSGLQFPNYSSELNVNALELDDSALYLCASSLGGGEKLFFGSGTQLSVL.